This T cell receptor beta chain appears in the sequencing data of a study of tumor and adjacent non-tumor tissue in lung cancer. Across the whole study: Histology: about a dozen adenocarcinoma, 2 squamous cell carcinoma, 1 small cell lung cancer.

This clonotype was counted only a few times. Three rounds of nested PCR, following a modified ARM-PCR protocol, produced the TCRbeta library. TCRdb independently ran MiXCR on the multiplex PCR reads; one entry per CDR3 protein. The sample lists 78,000 or so distinct CDR3 sequences; around 80% were seen once. The template was RNA from unsorted bulk tissue. Trimming took off 8 bases at V and 4 bases at J, with 20 bases between the two ends. The germline gives CDR1 SQVTM, CDR2 ANQGSEA. The CDR3 covers 14 residues. The chain recombines TRBV29-1 with TRBJ1-1; D is undetermined. This TCR came from a woman between 45 and 60 years old with non-small cell lung cancer. Material: lung tumor tissue. The CDR3 DNA reads as TGCAGCATTACAGTCAGTGGGTCGGTCACTGAAGCTTTCTTT. Translating it yields CSITVSGSVTEAFF.